This T cell receptor (beta chain) emerged from a study of naive and memory T cell subsets. Overall study results and limits: TCR transcript changes with activation or differentiation may affect this RNA method.

TCR cDNA received a 3' ligated oligonucleotide that carried a UMI. Reverse transcription used DNase-treated unsorted total RNA, aiming for about 1 to 1000 ng. This clonotype has ten or more counts. The antigen remains undetermined. The SP2 primer and nested alpha and beta constant region primers amplified ligated cDNA in four rounds. Blood and skin TCR RNA was reverse transcribed with alpha and beta constant primers. TCRdb ran MiXCR on the UMI-ligation and nested PCR reads and lists one entry per CDR3 protein. This table has tens of thousands of distinct CDR3 sequences, around 5.2% appearing once. The germline CDR1 and CDR2 sequences are MNHEY and SVGEGT. Trimming removed 2 bases from V and 2 bases from J; junction bases left unmatched: 11. The length of the CDR3 is 19 residues.

The sequence was obtained from an adult in good health. The gene calls are TRBV6-2 or TRBV6-3 and TRBJ2-7; 14 positions agree with TRBD2. Material for sequencing was blood. The chain's CDR3 is CASSYSRGLAGGNAYEQYF. The CDR3 bases are TGTGCCAGCAGTTACAGCCGCGGACTAGCGGGAGGAAATGCCTACGAGCAGTACTTC.